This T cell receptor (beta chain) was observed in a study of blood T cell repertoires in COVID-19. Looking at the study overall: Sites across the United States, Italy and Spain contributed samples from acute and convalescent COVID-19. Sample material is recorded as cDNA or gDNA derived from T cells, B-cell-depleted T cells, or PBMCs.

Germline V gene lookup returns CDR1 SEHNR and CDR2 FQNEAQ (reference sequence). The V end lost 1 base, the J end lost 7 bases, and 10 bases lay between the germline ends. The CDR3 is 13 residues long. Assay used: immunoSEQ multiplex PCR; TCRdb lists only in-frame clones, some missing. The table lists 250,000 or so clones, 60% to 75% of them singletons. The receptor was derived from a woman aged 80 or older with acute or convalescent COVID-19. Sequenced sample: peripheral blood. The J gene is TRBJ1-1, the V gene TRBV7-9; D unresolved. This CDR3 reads CASSLGTVGEAFF. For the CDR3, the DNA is TGTGCCAGCAGCTTAGGCACAGTTGGTGAAGCTTTCTTT.